Sequencing of this T cell receptor beta chain was carried out in a study of technical replicates of blood from a handful of donors. Sequencing used immunoSEQ multiplex PCR; TCRdb keeps in-frame clones, though not all of them. The sample has about 79,000 clones; around 90% are singletons. A few counts support this clone. The sequence was collected from a human donor in good health. Some clones in this sample may be carry-over from other donors' samples. The sequenced material came from T cells isolated from PBMCs.

CDR3 DNA: TGTGCCAGCGGCTTTACGACAGGTCTCCCCCATGAGCAGTTCTTC. Residues: CASGFTTGLPHEQFF. V is TRBV9 and J is TRBJ2-1; D may be TRBD1 (6 bases). Germline values: CDR1 SGDLS, CDR2 YYNGEE. The CDR3 sequence is 15 residues long. Trimming left V 7 bases short and J 8 bases short, with 22 bases between.